These 4 T cell receptor beta chains came from one sample sequenced in a study of OX40 agonist ivuxolimab in advanced cancers. Only in-frame clones appear in the TCRdb table, and some are missing; sequencing was by immunoSEQ multiplex PCR. The sample yields approximately 15,000 clones, over 80% seen once. Sequenced here: CD4+ or CD8+ T cells sorted from blood, sampled in a trial of the OX40 agonist ivuxolimab. The source is an adult with an advanced solid tumor such as melanoma, head and neck, liver or kidney cancer.

The chain has TRBV6-1 and TRBJ2-5, with D perhaps given as TRBD1 or TRBD2 (5 bases each). The J call is doubtful: the DNA matches TRBJ2-7 better. The CDR3 consists of 12 residues. Germline CDR1 reads MNHNS; CDR2 reads SASEGT. The CDR3 region has the DNA TGTGCCAGCACCTTGGGACCGTACGAGCAGTACTTC. Amino acids: CASTLGPYEQYF.

The chain combines TRBV6-5 with TRBJ1-2; possibly TRBD1 for D (6 bases). This CDR3 is 13 amino acids long. V lost 2 bases and J lost 2, with 6 bases in between. Looked up from germline, CDR1 is MNHEY and CDR2 is SVGAGI. The chain's CDR3 is CASSYQGNYGYTF. CDR3 DNA sequence: TGTGCCAGCAGTTACCAGGGGAACTATGGCTACACCTTC.

This chain joins TRBV2 and TRBJ2-7, with D possibly being TRBD2 (5 bases). The germline CDR1 and CDR2 sequences are SNHLY and FYNNEI. This CDR3 comprises 15 residues. Trimming removed 6 bases at V and 2 bases at J, with 17 bases between. CDR3 coding DNA: TGTGCCAGCAGGGTTCCGGGGAAGAATCCCTACGAGCAGTACTTC. Its protein product is CASRVPGKNPYEQYF.

This chain joins TRBV28 and TRBJ2-7; the match to TRBD2 covers 10 bases. The germline gives CDR1 MDHEN, CDR2 SYDVKM. V lost 8 bases and J lost 6; bases outside the gene matches: 25. This CDR3 contains 19 residues. The CDR3 DNA is TGTGCCAGCGAAAACCAGGGCAAGGGGTCGGGACTAGCGTTCGGCGAGCAGTACTTC. This sequence encodes CASENQGKGSGLAFGEQYF. The full variable domain, with the rest looked up from reference TRBV28 and TRBJ2-7, is DVKVTQSSRYLVKRTGEKVFLECVQDMDHENMFWYRQDPGLGLRLIYFSYDVKMKEKGDIPEGYSVSREKKERFSLILESASTNQTSMYLCASENQGKGSGLAFGEQYFGPGTRLTVT.